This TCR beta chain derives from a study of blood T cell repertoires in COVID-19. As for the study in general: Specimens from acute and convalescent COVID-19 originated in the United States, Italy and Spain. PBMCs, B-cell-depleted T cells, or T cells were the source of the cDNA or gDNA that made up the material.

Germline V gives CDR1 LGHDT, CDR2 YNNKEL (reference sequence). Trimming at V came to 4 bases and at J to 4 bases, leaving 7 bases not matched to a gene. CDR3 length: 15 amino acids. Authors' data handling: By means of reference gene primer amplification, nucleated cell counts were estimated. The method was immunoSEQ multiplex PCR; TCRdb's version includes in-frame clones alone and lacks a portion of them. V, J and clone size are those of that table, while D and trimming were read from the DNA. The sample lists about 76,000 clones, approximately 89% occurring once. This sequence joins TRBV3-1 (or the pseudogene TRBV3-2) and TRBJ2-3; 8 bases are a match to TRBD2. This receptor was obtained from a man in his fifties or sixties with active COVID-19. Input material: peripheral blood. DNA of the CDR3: TGTGCCAGCAGCCCTAGCGGACTAGCAGCAGATACGCAGTATTTT. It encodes CASSPSGLAADTQYF.